This entry lists 32 T cell receptor beta chains sequenced from one sample in a study of blood T cell repertoires in COVID-19. Sequenced by immunoSEQ multiplex PCR; TCRdb stores in-frame clones only, minus some. The sample carries approximately 77,000 clones, roughly 90% recorded once. The sample was peripheral blood. These receptors all stem from a man in his forties or fifties with active COVID-19.

The chain carries TRBV6-5 and TRBJ1-4; 7 bases are shared with TRBD1. The V gene end was trimmed by 7 bases and the J gene end by 5 bases; junction bases not matched to a gene: 7. The germline CDR1 and CDR2 sequences are MNHEY and SVGAGI. The CDR3 has 14 residues. In nucleotides, the CDR3 is TGTGCCAGCACCACGGACAGGTACAATGAAAAACTGTTTTTT. Its translation is CASTTDRYNEKLFF.

The chain recombines TRBV9 with TRBJ1-3; weak D call: TRBD1 (6 bases). Germline lookup yields CDR1 SGDLS and CDR2 YYNGEE. V lost 0 bases and J 0 bases, leaving 13 bases between the germline ends. The CDR3 totals 17 residues. The CDR3 nucleotides are TGTGCCAGCAGCGTAGACGGGGGGCCGTTCTCTGGAAACACCATATATTTT. Protein product: CASSVDGGPFSGNTIYF.

This clone appeared once. The chain links TRBV27 to TRBJ1-2, with 7 bases identical to TRBD1. With 2 bases clipped from V and 5 bases from J, the junction kept 5 bases outside the gene matches. The CDR3 extends over 14 amino acids. Germline lookup yields CDR1 MNHEY and CDR2 SMNVEV (reference sequence). CDR3 amino acids: CASSLVGGLYGYTF. In DNA, the CDR3 is TGTGCCAGCAGTTTAGTAGGGGGCCTTTATGGCTACACCTTC.

The chain couples TRBV24-1 to TRBJ1-1; D is unclear. The CDR3 is 10 residues long. The ends were cut back, 4 bases at V and 8 bases at J, with 4 bases in the middle. Germline V lookup: CDR1 KGHDR, CDR2 SFDVKD. CDR3 in DNA: TGTGCCACCAGTGACCCAGAAGCTTTCTTT. It translates to CATSDPEAFF.

CDR3 in DNA: TGTGCCAGCAGCACGGACAGGGATGGGACCCAGTACTTC. Translating it yields CASSTDRDGTQYF. This chain uses TRBV7-3 with TRBJ2-5; 8 bases fit TRBD1. There are 13 residues in the CDR3. Trimming cost V 5 bases and J 7 bases; bases outside gene matches: 6. Germline CDR1 reads SGHTA; CDR2 reads FQGTGA.

The chain employs TRBV12-5 and TRBJ2-3, with 9 bases aligning to TRBD2. CDR1 and CDR2 (germline): LGHNT, FRNRAP. There are 16 residues in the CDR3. V shed 4 bases and J 0 bases; nucleotides not matched to a gene: 5. The CDR3 bases are TGTGCTAGTGGTTATCGCGGGGGGGCCAGCACAGATACGCAGTATTTT. Translated, it gives CASGYRGGASTDTQYF.

The chain uses TRBV7-2 and TRBJ1-1; D is undetermined. CDR1 is SGHTA, CDR2 FQGNSA, per germline. The V gene lost 0 bases and the J gene lost 0 bases, with 5 bases spanning the gap. The CDR3 is 14 residues long. As DNA, the CDR3 is TGTGCCAGCAGCTTAGCACAGTTGAACACTGAAGCTTTCTTT. Its protein is CASSLAQLNTEAFF.

This clone has a single count. The V and J genes are TRBV12-5 and TRBJ2-1, with TRBD2 identical over 8 bases. V lost 7 bases and J lost 8; bases outside the gene matches: 7. The CDR3 sequence is 13 residues long. The germline V gene encodes CDR1 LGHNT and CDR2 FRNRAP. The CDR3 nucleotides read TGTGCTAGTGCCCTCGGACTAGCCTATGAGCAGTTCTTC. This gives the protein CASALGLAYEQFF.

The chain has TRBV6-2 or TRBV6-3 and TRBJ2-4; TRBD1 matches 12 bases. V lost 6 bases to trimming and J lost 11 bases; unmatched junction nucleotides: 14. Germline assignment: CDR1 MNHEY and CDR2 SVGEGT. The CDR3 is made up of 16 amino acids. DNA for the CDR3: TGTGCCAGCAGCTCACGCCGGGACAGGGGGCGTGAGGTTCAGTACTTC. This gives the protein CASSSRRDRGREVQYF.

This clone has more than one count but fewer than ten. The chain joins TRBV28 to TRBJ1-2; the D gene is possibly TRBD1 (5 bases). The germline CDR1 and CDR2 sequences are MDHEN and SYDVKM. The CDR3 extends over 13 amino acids. Trimming stripped 4 bases from V and 6 bases from J, with 12 bases between. The CDR3 spells CASSWLRVNGYTF. CDR3 coding DNA: TGTGCCAGCAGTTGGCTCAGGGTGAATGGCTACACCTTC.

The gene calls are TRBV7-9 and TRBJ2-7; D is undetermined. The V gene lost 2 bases and the J gene lost 5 bases, with 7 bases spanning the gap. Germline lookup yields CDR1 SEHNR and CDR2 FQNEAQ (reference sequence). CDR3 length equals 12 residues. The CDR3 DNA sequence: TGTGCCAGCAGCTTAATAGCACACGAGCAGTACTTC. Amino acid sequence: CASSLIAHEQYF. The full variable domain, in which reference TRBV7-9 and TRBJ2-7 provide the parts outside the CDR3, is DTGVSQNPRHKITKRGQNVTFRCDPISEHNRLYWYRQTLGQGPEFLTYFQNEAQLEKSRLLSDRFSAERPKGSFSTLEIQRTEQGDSAMYLCASSLIAHEQYFGPGTRLTVT.

This chain uses TRBV5-4 with TRBJ1-1; D gene unclear. CDR3 length: 15 residues. Germline loops: CDR1 SGHNT, CDR2 YYREEE (reference sequence). V gave up 4 bases and J gave up 4 bases, with 17 bases separating them. This CDR3 reads CASSHPRSTGTEAFF. CDR3 DNA sequence: TGTGCCAGCAGCCACCCCCGATCCACCGGCACTGAAGCTTTCTTT.

The count of this clone is one. This CDR3 reads CASSQGIGGALGEQFF. CDR3 coding DNA: TGTGCCAGCAGCCAAGGGATCGGGGGGGCTTTAGGTGAGCAGTTCTTC. The chain carries TRBV3-1 (or the pseudogene TRBV3-2) and TRBJ2-1; TRBD2 agrees at 8 bases. V trimming: 1 base; J trimming: 9 bases; junction bases outside the gene matches: 11. This CDR3 spans 16 amino acids. In germline, CDR1 is LGHDT, CDR2 YNNKEL (reference sequence).

The rearrangement joins TRBV6-1 to TRBJ2-7; 8 bases are a match to TRBD1. The germline V gene has CDR1 MNHNS and CDR2 SASEGT. This CDR3 contains 16 residues. Trimming removed 3 bases from V and 0 bases from J; junction bases left unmatched: 7. The CDR3 DNA reads TGTGCCAGCAGTGATAGACAGGGGATTGGCTCCTACGAGCAGTACTTC. Protein sequence: CASSDRQGIGSYEQYF.

The chain links TRBV28 to TRBJ2-3; 11 nucleotides match TRBD2. CDR3 length: 13 residues. Trimming removed 5 bases from V and 6 bases from J; junction bases left unmatched: 1. The germline CDR1 and CDR2 sequences are MDHEN and SYDVKM. CDR3 sequence reads: CASSASGGDTQYF. DNA for the CDR3: TGTGCCAGCAGTGCTAGCGGGGGGGATACGCAGTATTTT. The complete variable domain, with remaining parts taken from reference TRBV28 and TRBJ2-3, reads DVKVTQSSRYLVKRTGEKVFLECVQDMDHENMFWYRQDPGLGLRLIYFSYDVKMKEKGDIPEGYSVSREKKERFSLILESASTNQTSMYLCASSASGGDTQYFGPGTRLTVL.

The CDR3 spells CASSPRGRLYSPLHF. In DNA form, the CDR3 reads TGTGCCAGCAGCCCCCGTGGGAGGTTGTATTCACCCCTCCACTTT. This rearrangement joins TRBV6-6 to TRBJ1-6; D ambiguous. Deletions cut 6 bases from V and 8 bases from J, with 17 bases between. Germline V gives CDR1 MNHNY, CDR2 SVGAGI (reference sequence). This CDR3 region has 15 residues.

V is TRBV28 and J is TRBJ2-1; D is possibly TRBD2 (6 bases). Germline values: CDR1 MDHEN, CDR2 SYDVKM. The length of the CDR3 is 16 residues. V was clipped by 5 bases and J by 10 bases, with 24 bases between them. This CDR3 reads CASSSPLGGRREEQFF. DNA for the CDR3: TGTGCCAGCAGTAGCCCTTTGGGGGGACGGCGGGAAGAGCAGTTCTTC.

The chain joins TRBV18 to TRBJ2-7; 10 bases line up with TRBD1. CDR3 length: 15 amino acids. In germline, CDR1 is KGHSH, CDR2 LQKENI. Trimming took 2 bases from V and 4 from J; bases not matched to a gene: 5. CDR3 DNA sequence: TGTGCCAGCTCACCAAACCCGGGACAGGGGTACGAGCAGTACTTC. Its translation: CASSPNPGQGYEQYF.

V gene TRBV6-2 or TRBV6-3 combines with J gene TRBJ1-2; possible D gene TRBD1, 5 bases. The CDR3 length is 14 residues. The germline CDR1 and CDR2 sequences are MNHEY and SVGEGT. V lost 0 bases to trimming and J lost 6 bases, with 11 bases between them. DNA for the CDR3: TGTGCCAGCAGTTACTCTTTAGGGGCGGATGGCTACACCTTC. As protein: CASSYSLGADGYTF.

The rearrangement joins TRBV7-2 to TRBJ2-1; TRBD2 matches at 10 bases. The germline V gene has CDR1 SGHTA and CDR2 FQGNSA. Trimming removed 1 base from V and 7 bases from J; junction bases left unmatched: 7. The CDR3 sequence is 16 residues long. CDR3 sequence reads: CASSLGVAGGRNEQFF. CDR3 DNA: TGTGCCAGCAGCTTAGGGGTAGCGGGAGGTCGGAATGAGCAGTTCTTC.

The rearrangement uses TRBV6-2 or TRBV6-3 and TRBJ2-7; 7 positions match TRBD2. CDR1 is MNHEY and CDR2 is SVGEGT in the germline V gene. V dropped 5 bases and J dropped 5; count of bases not matched to a gene: 6. The CDR3 runs to 13 residues. CDR3 loop: CASSLLANHEQYF. Written as DNA, the CDR3 is TGTGCCAGCAGTCTACTAGCGAACCACGAGCAGTACTTC.

The V and J genes are TRBV29-1 and TRBJ2-7, with TRBD1 matching 7 bases. Trimming removed 4 bases from V and 3 bases from J; junction bases left unmatched: 3. From germline, CDR1 is SQVTM and CDR2 ANQGSEA. This CDR3 is built from 12 residues. The CDR3 spells CSVAAGGYEQYF. The CDR3 nucleotides read TGCAGCGTTGCGGCAGGGGGCTACGAGCAGTACTTC.

The V gene is TRBV30, the J gene TRBJ1-1; TRBD1 might be the D (6 bases). The ends were cut back, 2 bases at V and 2 bases at J, with 15 bases in the middle. The CDR3 has 15 amino acids. Germline CDR1 and CDR2: GTSNPN and SVGIG (reference sequence). The CDR3 DNA sequence: TGTGCCTGGAGTAAGGTTACAGGGCAAAACACTGAAGCTTTCTTT. It specifies CAWSKVTGQNTEAFF.

The J gene is TRBJ1-6, the V gene TRBV2; TRBD1 might be the D (5 bases). CDR1 and CDR2 (germline): SNHLY, FYNNEI. CDR3 length equals 14 residues. V was pared by 8 bases and J by 4 bases, with 12 bases between. CDR3 residues: CASGLTAYNSPLHF. CDR3 in DNA: TGTGCCAGCGGGTTGACAGCGTATAATTCACCCCTCCACTTT. Full variable domain (rest looked up from reference TRBV2 and TRBJ1-6): EPEVTQTPSHQVTQMGQEVILRCVPISNHLYFYWYRQILGQKVEFLVSFYNNEISEKSEIFDDQFSVERPDGSNFTLKIRSTKLEDSAMYFCASGLTAYNSPLHFGNGTRLTVT.

This chain uses TRBV6-6 with TRBJ2-2; D is possibly TRBD2 (6 bases). V lost 7 bases and J 5 bases, leaving 11 bases between the germline ends. This CDR3 is 13 amino acids long. Germline V gene sequence: CDR1 MNHNY, CDR2 SVGAGI (reference sequence). Here the CDR3 DNA reads TGTGCCAGCACCTTTCGGGGGACCGGGGAGCTGTTTTTT. Translation gives CASTFRGTGELFF.

This chain uses TRBV10-1 with TRBJ2-3; TRBD2 aligns across 9 bases. The CDR3 runs 17 residues. With 6 bases clipped from V and 3 bases from J, the junction kept 13 bases outside the gene matches. Germline CDR1 WNHNN, CDR2 SYGVQD (reference sequence). CDR3 loop: CASSRSLREGTTDTQYF. CDR3 coding DNA: TGCGCCAGCAGCAGGTCGCTGCGGGAGGGCACGACAGATACGCAGTATTTT.

This clone appeared a single time. The chain links TRBV28 to TRBJ1-2; no clear D. This CDR3 comprises 14 residues. The germline CDR1 and CDR2 sequences are MDHEN and SYDVKM. Trimming removed 6 bases at V and 8 bases at J, with 19 bases between. The CDR3 reads CASSSGSIKGGYTF. In DNA form, the CDR3 reads TGTGCCAGCAGCAGCGGATCTATCAAAGGCGGCTACACCTTC.

The rearrangement joins TRBV5-1 to TRBJ2-5; no firm D call. This CDR3 spans 16 amino acids. V lost 1 base and J 5 bases, leaving 18 bases between the germline ends. CDR1 and CDR2 from the germline V gene are SGHRS and YFSETQ. CDR3 sequence reads: CASSLSRGDGAETQYF. CDR3 nucleotide sequence: TGCGCCAGCAGCTTGTCTCGAGGCGATGGTGCGGAGACCCAGTACTTC.

This clone was observed a few times. This chain links TRBV24-1 with TRBJ2-3; D is perhaps TRBD2 (5 bases). The length of the CDR3 is 20 residues. Deletions cut 0 bases from V and 4 bases from J, with 25 bases between. Germline CDR1 KGHDR, CDR2 SFDVKD. CDR3 loop: CATSDLLRAGHRVFPDTQYF. The DNA of the CDR3 is TGTGCCACCAGTGATTTGTTGCGGGCCGGGCATCGGGTATTCCCAGATACGCAGTATTTT.

This rearrangement joins TRBV7-3 to TRBJ1-6; D gene unclear. The V and J ends lost 5 bases and 11 bases respectively, with 13 bases between them. CDR1 is SGHTA and CDR2 is FQGTGA in the germline V gene. The CDR3 is made up of 13 amino acids. CDR3 protein: CASSAQRSTPLHF. As DNA, the CDR3 is TGTGCCAGCAGCGCCCAACGGTCTACACCCCTCCACTTT.

The CDR3 loop reads CASSFEGTDTQYF. CDR3 in DNA: TGTGCCAGCAGCTTTGAGGGAACAGATACGCAGTATTTT. This rearrangement joins TRBV11-3 to TRBJ2-3; possible D gene TRBD2, 5 bases. V lost 3 bases, J lost 3 bases, and 7 bases lay in between. Germline-derived CDR1 and CDR2 are SGHNT and YENEEA. CDR3 length: 13 amino acids.

The V call is TRBV5-1, the J call TRBJ2-5, with 11 bases lining up with TRBD2. V shed 5 bases and J 2 bases; nucleotides not matched to a gene: 8. Germline lookup yields CDR1 SGHRS and CDR2 YFSETQ. This CDR3 contains 16 residues. This CDR3 is CASRLAGGLQQETQYF. CDR3 nucleotide sequence: TGCGCCAGCAGGCTAGCGGGGGGACTTCAACAAGAGACCCAGTACTTC.